Included here is one T cell receptor beta chain sequence, with context. Antigen: not known. Profiled with immunoSEQ multiplex PCR; TCRdb holds only in-frame clones, not every one. The sample holds around 140,000 clones, around 84% seen once. This CDR3 has 15 residues. Per the germline V gene, CDR1 is SGHAT and CDR2 is FQNNGV. V was clipped by 7 bases and J by 6 bases; unmatched bases: 9. This specimen belongs to a study of T cell responses to AZD1222 COVID-19 vaccine. Study-wide results and limits: Of spike-specific TCRs, nearly half reportedly target regions left unmutated in variants. Once two AZD1222 doses were given, Spike-specific TCR breadth and depth went up. Clonal diversity may have been underestimated in mostly white British donors.

The V call is TRBV11-2, the J call TRBJ2-3, with 11 nucleotides matching TRBD2. The clonotype originates from an adult who received the AZD1222 COVID-19 vaccine. The starting material was peripheral blood, obtained 28 days after the second AZD1222 dose. The CDR3 DNA sequence: TGTGCCAGCACTACTCTAGCGGGAGGATGGGATACGCAGTATTTT. Encoded protein: CASTTLAGGWDTQYF. The full variable domain, rest sourced from reference TRBV11-2 and TRBJ2-3, is EAGVAQSPRYKIIEKRQSVAFWCNPISGHATLYWYQQILGQGPKLLIQFQNNGVVDDSQLPKDRFSAERLKGVDSTLKIQPAKLEDSAVYLCASTTLAGGWDTQYFGPGTRLTVL.